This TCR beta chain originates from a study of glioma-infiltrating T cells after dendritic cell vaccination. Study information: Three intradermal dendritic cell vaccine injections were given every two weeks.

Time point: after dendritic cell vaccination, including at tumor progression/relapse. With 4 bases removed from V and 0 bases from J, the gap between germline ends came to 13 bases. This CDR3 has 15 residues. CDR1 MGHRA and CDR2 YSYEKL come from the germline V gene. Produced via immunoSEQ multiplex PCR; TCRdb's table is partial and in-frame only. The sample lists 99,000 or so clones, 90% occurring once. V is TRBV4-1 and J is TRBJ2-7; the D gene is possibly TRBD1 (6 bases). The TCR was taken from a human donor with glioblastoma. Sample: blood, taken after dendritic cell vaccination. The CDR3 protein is CASSRTTGSSYEQYF. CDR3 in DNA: TGCGCCAGCAGCCGCACCACAGGGTCCTCCTACGAGCAGTACTTC.